One sample yielded the 27 T cell receptor beta chains listed below, sequenced in a study of STAT5B mutations in CD4+ large granular lymphocyte leukemia. The method was immunoSEQ multiplex PCR; TCRdb's version includes in-frame clones alone and lacks a portion of them. The repertoire includes more than 25,000 clones, 80% to 85% of them detected once, and 0.25% to 0.35% sits in the top ten. The material sequenced was CD4+ T cells from blood buffy coats. The receptors derive from a human donor in good health.

The chain is built from TRBV2 and TRBJ2-3; TRBD2 might be the D (6 bases). CDR1 is SNHLY, CDR2 FYNNEI, per germline. The CDR3 runs 13 residues. The V end lost 4 bases, the J end lost 4 bases, and 9 bases lay between the germline ends. CDR3 DNA: TGTGCCAGCAGTGTTGGGGGGTCAGATACGCAGTATTTT. Residues: CASSVGGSDTQYF.

V and J are TRBV2 and TRBJ2-3, with D maybe TRBD2 (5 bases). CDR1 is SNHLY and CDR2 is FYNNEI in the germline V gene. Deletions cut 6 bases from V and 3 bases from J, with 10 bases between. This CDR3 contains 13 residues. The DNA of the CDR3 is TGTGCCAGCAGGGAGGACGCGACAGATACGCAGTATTTT. Protein: CASREDATDTQYF.

The chain is built from TRBV5-1 and TRBJ2-2, with 10 nucleotides matching TRBD1. The CDR3 has 15 residues. V shed 0 bases and J 5 bases; nucleotides not matched to a gene: 1. Germline CDR1 and CDR2: SGHRS and YFSETQ. Here the CDR3 reads CASSLAGQGTGELFF. CDR3 bases: TGCGCCAGCAGCTTGGCGGGACAGGGGACCGGGGAGCTGTTTTTT.

In its sample, this clone was seen once. The J gene is TRBJ2-3, the V gene TRBV19, with 8 positions matching TRBD1. With V trimmed by 1 base and J by 3 bases, 9 bases remained unmatched. The CDR3 contains 17 residues. Germline CDR1 LNHDA, CDR2 SQIVND (reference sequence). The chain's CDR3 is CASSIAPGQVATDTQYF. Written as DNA, the CDR3 is TGTGCCAGTAGTATAGCCCCGGGACAGGTTGCGACAGATACGCAGTATTTT.

The rearrangement links TRBV27 to TRBJ1-5; D is unresolved. There are 14 residues in the CDR3. Germline V gene data show CDR1 as MNHEY and CDR2 as SMNVEV (reference sequence). The V gene lost 3 bases and the J gene lost 2 bases, with 8 bases spanning the gap. DNA for the CDR3: TGTGCCAGCAGTTTCCGCGGGGGCAATCAGCCCCAGCATTTT. Translating it yields CASSFRGGNQPQHF.

About this clone itself: A read error may produce the germline difference seen at one junction end. This chain connects TRBV10-1 to TRBJ1-4; D not certain. CDR1 and CDR2 from the germline V gene are WNHNN and SYGVQD (reference sequence). The CDR3 has 14 amino acids. The CDR3 reads CASSEFHVPWGTVF. The CDR3 DNA follows: TGCGCCAGCAGTGAGTTCCACGTCCCGTGGGGAACTGTTTTT.

The rearrangement joins TRBV14 to TRBJ2-5; no firm D call. Germline V lookup: CDR1 SGHDN, CDR2 FVKESK. This CDR3 contains 13 residues. Deletions cut 2 bases from V and 5 bases from J, with 9 bases between. This CDR3 reads CASSQNSGETQYF. CDR3 nucleotides: TGTGCCAGCAGCCAAAACAGTGGGGAGACCCAGTACTTC.

The chain employs TRBV5-8 and TRBJ2-3; TRBD2 is a possible D gene (5 bases). This CDR3 comprises 14 residues. Germline V gene sequence: CDR1 SGHTS, CDR2 YDEGEE. The V and J ends lost 4 bases and 3 bases respectively, with 12 bases between them. CDR3 sequence (DNA): TGTGCCAGCAGCCAACCCGAGCGGACAGATACGCAGTATTTT. Translated, it gives CASSQPERTDTQYF.

CDR3: CASSPDTTNTEAFF. The CDR3 DNA follows: TGTGCCAGCAGTCCCGACACGACGAACACTGAAGCTTTCTTT. The chain employs TRBV6-5 and TRBJ1-1; D gene uncertain. V lost 5 bases, J lost 1 base, and 11 bases lay in between. Germline CDR1 reads MNHEY; CDR2 reads SVGAGI. The length of the CDR3 is 14 residues.

The chain is built from TRBV10-3 and TRBJ1-2; 7 bases fit TRBD1. This CDR3 has 16 residues. Losses at the gene ends were 1 base for V and 0 bases for J; bases not matched to a gene: 5. CDR1 and CDR2 (germline): ENHRY, SYGVKD. CDR3 amino acids: CAISEFQGGSNYGYTF. CDR3 nucleotides: TGTGCCATCAGTGAGTTTCAGGGGGGCTCTAACTATGGCTACACCTTC.

The CDR3 loop reads CASLSPLEQFF. Written as DNA, the CDR3 is TGCGCCAGCCTTAGCCCCTTGGAGCAGTTCTTC. The chain has TRBV23-1 and TRBJ2-1; D is unresolved. TRBV23-1 is an open reading frame, and its role is uncertain. Trimming stripped 8 bases from V and 10 bases from J, with 12 bases between. The CDR3 covers 11 residues.

The rearrangement joins TRBV28 to TRBJ2-4, with D maybe TRBD2 (5 bases). CDR1 is MDHEN and CDR2 is SYDVKM in the germline V gene. This CDR3 is built from 17 residues. V dropped 6 bases and J dropped 9 bases, with 27 bases sitting between them. CDR3 sequence: CASSPYPGITSGGIQYF. CDR3 in DNA: TGTGCCAGCAGCCCCTACCCGGGAATAACCTCGGGTGGCATTCAGTACTTC.

The chain has TRBV6-5 and TRBJ1-2; possible D gene TRBD1, 6 bases. Trimming took off 4 bases at V and 5 bases at J, with 17 bases between the two ends. The length of the CDR3 is 15 residues. Per germline, CDR1 MNHEY and CDR2 SVGAGI. The CDR3 DNA follows: TGTGCCAGCAGTTCCGGGACATCAGGCAGATATGGCTACACCTTC. This encodes CASSSGTSGRYGYTF.

The chain couples TRBV7-9 to TRBJ2-5, with D perhaps matching TRBD1 or TRBD2 (6 bases each). Per germline, CDR1 SEHNR and CDR2 FQNEAQ (reference sequence). V was shortened by 2 bases and J by 4 bases, with 17 bases between the two germline ends. This CDR3 has 16 amino acids. The CDR3 DNA sequence: TGTGCCAGCAGCTTAAGCGGAACGAGGGGGGCAGAGACCCAGTACTTC. Its protein product is CASSLSGTRGAETQYF.

J is TRBJ2-1 and V is TRBV28; the match to TRBD2 covers 8 bases. The V gene's germline CDR1 is MDHEN and CDR2 SYDVKM. V shed 5 bases and J 4 bases; nucleotides not matched to a gene: 7. This CDR3 comprises 15 residues. The CDR3 here is CASSAGGGNYNEQFF. DNA of the CDR3: TGTGCCAGCAGTGCCGGGGGGGGGAATTACAATGAGCAGTTCTTC.

This chain uses TRBV11-3 with TRBJ2-7; D assignment may be TRBD1 or TRBD2 (6 bases each). Germline CDR1 and CDR2: SGHNT and YENEEA. The CDR3 has 15 amino acids. V was trimmed by 7 bases and J by 3 bases, leaving 19 bases between them. The CDR3 loop is CASTQRGAKDYEQYF. As DNA, the CDR3 is TGTGCCAGCACGCAAAGGGGGGCGAAGGACTACGAGCAGTACTTC.

The genes are TRBV28 and TRBJ1-2; no clear D. Germline values: CDR1 MDHEN, CDR2 SYDVKM. The CDR3 runs 13 residues. V shed 6 bases and J shed 4 bases, with 12 bases lying between them. The CDR3 loop is CASRALESYGYTF. The CDR3 DNA is TGTGCCAGCAGGGCACTCGAAAGCTATGGCTACACCTTC.

The chain couples TRBV9 to TRBJ2-2; unclear D gene. The germline gives CDR1 SGDLS, CDR2 YYNGEE. The V gene lost 4 bases and the J gene lost 7 bases, with 17 bases spanning the gap. CDR3 length: 15 amino acids. This CDR3 is CASSTSKTAIGELFF. Written as DNA, the CDR3 is TGTGCCAGCAGCACTTCTAAGACGGCCATCGGGGAGCTGTTTTTT.

The gene calls are TRBV5-1 and TRBJ2-5; TRBD1 might be the D (6 bases). Trimming took off 3 bases at V and 4 bases at J, with 13 bases between the two ends. The CDR3 contains 14 residues. Germline lookup yields CDR1 SGHRS and CDR2 YFSETQ. For the CDR3, the DNA is TGCGCCAGCAGCTCTGGTAGCAGGGGAGAGACCCAGTACTTC. This encodes CASSSGSRGETQYF.

V and J are TRBV5-4 and TRBJ2-1; D perhaps matches TRBD2 (5 bases). The CDR3 consists of 17 residues. V was cut by 0 bases and J by 8 bases, with 21 bases left in between. Germline CDR1 reads SGHNT; CDR2 reads YYREEE (reference sequence). This CDR3 is CASSLGGGPTAGDEQFF. DNA of the CDR3: TGTGCCAGCAGCTTGGGGGGTGGGCCCACTGCGGGCGATGAGCAGTTCTTC. Complete variable domain (other parts from reference TRBV5-4 and TRBJ2-1): ETGVTQSPTHLIKTRGQQVTLRCSSQSGHNTVSWYQQALGQGPQFIFQYYREEENGRGNFPPRFSGLQFPNYSSELNVNALELDDSALYLCASSLGGGPTAGDEQFFGPGTRLTVL.

This clone appeared once. J is TRBJ2-7 and V is TRBV16; 9 nucleotides agree with TRBD1. V lost 6 bases and J lost 5; bases outside the gene matches: 11. This CDR3 has 15 residues. Germline V lookup: CDR1 KGHSY, CDR2 FQNENV. The CDR3 sequence is CASSLGGQGLNEQYF. DNA for the CDR3: TGTGCCAGCAGTCTGGGGGGACAGGGACTAAACGAGCAGTACTTC.

In DNA, the CDR3 is TGTGCCAGTACCATCCCGTCCCTCAGGACGGCCTATGGCTACACCTTC. It codes for CASTIPSLRTAYGYTF. The chain has TRBV19 and TRBJ1-2; D unclear. Trimming left V 7 bases short and J 4 bases short, with 22 bases between. Germline lookup yields CDR1 LNHDA and CDR2 SQIVND (reference sequence). The CDR3 spans 16 residues.

This clone was recorded only once. The CDR3 coding sequence is TGTGCCATCTCCCGGGACACCCTCTACGAGCAGTACTTC. Encoded protein: CAISRDTLYEQYF. The chain joins TRBV10-3 to TRBJ2-7, with D possibly matching TRBD1 (6 bases). This CDR3 comprises 13 residues. V shed 8 bases and J shed 3 bases, with 14 bases lying between them. Looked up from germline, CDR1 is ENHRY and CDR2 is SYGVKD.

This clone appeared a few times. The chain recombines TRBV6-4 with TRBJ1-1, with a possible D match to TRBD1 (6 bases). This CDR3 comprises 13 residues. Germline V gene sequence: CDR1 MRHNA, CDR2 SNTAGT. V was shortened by 6 bases and J by 4 bases, with 12 bases between the two germline ends. CDR3 nucleotides: TGTGCCAGCAGCGAAGACAGGTCCACTGAAGCTTTCTTT. Translation: CASSEDRSTEAFF.

This chain links TRBV7-2 with TRBJ2-5; unclear D gene. This CDR3 has 14 amino acids. Trimming took 6 bases from V and 5 from J, leaving 16 bases between them. CDR1 and CDR2 from the germline V gene are SGHTA and FQGNSA. The CDR3 reads CASSPDGSPETQYF. Written as DNA, the CDR3 is TGTGCCAGCAGTCCCGACGGGTCCCCGGAGACCCAGTACTTC.

The genes are TRBV5-1 and TRBJ2-3, with TRBD1 matching over 9 bases. This CDR3 spans 18 amino acids. Germline assignment: CDR1 SGHRS and CDR2 YFSETQ. V shed 0 bases, J shed 2 bases, and the junction held 10 bases outside the gene matches. CDR3 amino acids: CASSLGQGVAPSTDTQYF. The CDR3, as DNA: TGCGCCAGCAGCTTGGGACAGGGGGTTGCTCCATCCACAGATACGCAGTATTTT.

This clone occurred once. V usage is TRBV7-9 and J usage is TRBJ2-5; D is unresolved. The CDR3 totals 16 residues. V was clipped by 1 base and J by 0 bases, with 12 bases between them. The germline gives CDR1 SEHNR, CDR2 FQNEAQ (reference sequence). The CDR3 nucleotides are TGTGCCAGCAGCTTAGGGCGGACGCCAGACCAAGAGACCCAGTACTTC. As protein: CASSLGRTPDQETQYF.